This T cell receptor beta chain was retrieved from a study of control samples from healthy donors and cancer patients. Assay: immunoSEQ multiplex PCR; the TCRdb copy retains only in-frame clones and omits some. This sample has about 180,000 clones, with 90% found just once. The CDR3 has 17 residues. Germline-derived CDR1 and CDR2 are LNHDA and SQIVND (reference sequence). Trimming cost V 4 bases and J 1 base; bases outside gene matches: 7. The sample consisted of blood. The source of this sequence is a woman in her 50s in good health. V is TRBV19 and J is TRBJ1-3; 10 nucleotides match TRBD1. The CDR3 nucleotides read TGTGCCAGTAGTAGCCGCGACAGGGGGCAATCTGGAAACACCATATATTTT. This codes for CASSSRDRGQSGNTIYF.